This TCR beta chain is drawn from a study of blood T cell repertoires in COVID-19. Only in-frame clones appear in the TCRdb table, and some are missing; sequencing was by immunoSEQ multiplex PCR. The table lists some 72,000 clones, about 89% of them singletons. CDR1 LNHDA and CDR2 SQIVND come from the germline V gene (reference sequence). The CDR3 has 14 amino acids. J gave up 4 bases and V 2 bases, and 3 bases lay outside the gene matches. The rearrangement uses TRBV19 and TRBJ1-1; 8 bases are a match to TRBD1. This receptor was taken from a man in his fifties or sixties with active or convalescent COVID-19. The sequencing input was peripheral blood. The CDR3 nucleotides read TGTGCCAGTAGTATACAGGGGGCGGGCACTGAAGCTTTCTTT. Protein sequence: CASSIQGAGTEAFF.